This T cell receptor (beta chain) was profiled in a study of cytomegalovirus exposure and HLA in healthy donors (dated by TCRdb to about 2017). Regarding the complete study: In an earlier analysis of roughly 500 of the donors, about 260 Gb of sequence data and 95 million to 130 million unique TCR beta sequences from 150 million to 200 million T cells were reported. An early release covering about 600 HLA-typed donors comprised about 310 gigabases of sequencing data and 65 million to 100 million unique TCR sequences. Of the 398 genotyped donors, 81% were placed in the genetic ancestry cluster associated with self-reported Caucasian donors. The study aimed to test whether cataloging public T cell receptors could reveal signatures of past pathogen exposure. The T cell repertoires of several hundred subjects were profiled by immunosequencing and related to cytomegalovirus serostatus. Along with the approximately 650-subject first cohort, a separate validation cohort of over a hundred different subjects was used. High-throughput TCR immunosequencing, statistical association of individual TCRs with disease status, and machine learning were combined to predict cytomegalovirus infection status. A later analysis re-examined previously published TCR beta repertoires from about 700 donors and added high-resolution HLA genotyping to investigate patterns of TCR occurrence. In the later analysis, no new phenotypic data were used to find candidate immune exposures; instead, reliance was placed on TCR beta sequences and their occurrence across donors. In an earlier analysis of roughly 600 of the donors, high-throughput TCR beta sequencing was used to judge whether each TCR beta V gene segment behaved as functional or pseudogenic. Donor age, sex, ethnicity and CMV serostatus were compiled together with the repertoire data. In a later genetic analysis, genome-wide SNP genotypes for 398 of the 666 donors were used, and that subset was treated as a discovery cohort. Every repertoire in the discovery cohort had been generated on one and the same sequencing platform. HLA typing included class I and class II loci at four-digit resolution. The number of donors typed differed by locus, with roughly 629-640 for A, B, C, DRB1 and DQB1, roughly 550 for DQA1, 600 to 610 for DPA1, and approximately 470 for DPB1. Because of strong linkage in the cohort, roughly five DR-DQ haplotypes were treated as single units for association and clustering. Among some 400 genotyped donors of the cohort, an average of around 250,000 unique TCR beta nucleotide sequences was sequenced per donor, of which approximately 19% were non-productive.

Receptors were amplified or captured by the immunoSEQ multiplex PCR assay. For the multiplex PCR, a mixture combining 60 forward primers for TCR Vbeta segments and 13 reverse primers for TCR Jbeta segments was used. The CDR3 region of rearranged TCR beta genes was amplified from genomic DNA with a multiplex PCR assay. Amplified TCR beta libraries were sequenced as 87-base-pair reads on the Illumina HiSeq System. Regarding the original processing steps: Across the 500 to 850 repertoires, a later analysis counted approximately 75 million unique TCR beta chains, some 11 million of which were shared by at least two donors. Raw reads were error-corrected and collapsed into unique sequences by a nearest-neighbor algorithm in which closely related sequences were merged to remove PCR and sequencing errors. To assign V, D and J gene segments, CDR3 sequences were aligned to IMGT reference sequences. Each retained sequence needed at least a six-nucleotide match to both a V gene segment and a J gene segment. A rearrangement counted as productive if the CDR3 had no stop codons and remained in frame with V and J, and every other rearrangement counted as non-productive. Following IMGT convention, CDR3 was defined as the stretch from the second conserved V-encoded cysteine up to the conserved J-encoded phenylalanine. In an earlier analysis of 587 of the donors, sequences lacking an unambiguous match to a single V gene segment were excluded. In an earlier analysis of about 590 of the donors, a V segment was called functional when productive rearrangements were above 56.7%, and segregating when the standard deviation between donors exceeded 5%. A statistical classification framework was built for diagnosing cytomegalovirus status from the catalog of TCR beta chain sequences. In a later analysis, TCR nucleotide sequences were compared against IMGT/GENE-DB human TR gene sequences so that V and J genes could be assigned. In a later analysis, CDR3 sequences and most-parsimonious VDJ recombination scenarios were assigned using the TCRdist pipeline. In a later analysis, each TCR beta chain was defined by its CDR3 amino acid sequence together with its V-gene family, and reads without a unique V-gene family were excluded. As a way to deal with suspected cross-contamination and a sequencing artifact, a later analysis dropped hundreds of nucleotide sequences that were highly shared and had low generation probability. For each public chain, a later analysis derived a clonal expansion index from normalized ranks of inferred template counts within each repertoire. Generation probabilities in a later analysis came from a VDJ recombination model fitted to out-of-frame rearrangements, and those results were checked against IGoR. In a later analysis, hypergeometric tests were used to score TCR-TCR, TCR-HLA and TCR-CMV co-occurrence, with a repertoire-size bias correction applied to TCR pairs. In a later analysis, false discovery rates were estimated by permuting HLA or CMV assignments 20 times. In a later analysis, co-occurring TCRs were grouped with DBSCAN, and TCRdist sequence similarity was added when clustering was performed within HLA-allele-positive subsets. Repertoires with fewer than 30,000 or more than 120,000 public chains, plus five repertoires with anomalous nucleotide sharing, were excluded from co-occurrence clustering. This immuneACCESS table, as held by TCRdb, lists in-frame sequences with V and J called but not all clones. Of the missing ones, under half trace to an unresolved V gene in checked studies; the others have no known cause. V and J calls and clone size come straight from that table; D and trimming were deduced from the DNA. Here the sample has 150,000 or so clones; approximately 79% occur a single time. Of the sample, approximately 4% is held by the ten largest clones.

Including the terminal cysteine and phenylalanine, the CDR3 comprises 15 residues. Of all the DNA, just the CDR3 is kept, 45 bases in frame from base 1. The germline V and J ends show losses of 6 bases and 4 bases respectively, and no gene match explains 7 bases of the junction. Via the germline V gene (reference sequence), CDR1 is MNHEY and CDR2 SMNVEV. In the case of this clone: Its antigen specificity is not known. Qualities for individual bases were not recorded, and no much larger clone is one base off.

Findings and caveats that apply to the study as a whole: The 87-base-pair reads could not distinguish some IMGT-functional V segments, including TRBV6-2 and TRBV6-3, so those segments were excluded. Compared with the roughly 700-donor mean, donors in an Asian-associated ancestry cluster had fewer N-insertions in productive TCRs, according to a later genetic analysis. At a false discovery rate of 0.05, a later analysis linked 16,000 or so TCR beta sequences to specific HLA alleles. A further reported finding was that TCR beta sequences accurately predicted the HLA-A and HLA-B alleles for most subjects in the first cohort. Because counts were too low, seventeen rarely observed V segments, including chromosome 9 orphons, were excluded from the earlier analysis of about 500 of the donors. V-gene and J-gene trimming of TCR beta chains was associated with a missense DCLRE1C variant in a later genetic analysis, and the association was replicated in an independent cohort. Sequencing depth was assumed to be roughly uniform across donors in the presence/absence analyses, though that assumption may not hold. The study listed 170 or so TCR beta chains as associated with cytomegalovirus. When HLA alleles, especially DR and DQ, strongly co-occurred, TCR associations were difficult to assign to individual alleles. According to the authors, the approach could potentially be generalized to other disease states and immunological phenotypes. CMV serostatus was the only immune exposure information available for the cohort. A later analysis reported that several top co-occurrence clusters appeared linked to parvovirus B19, influenza, CMV and Epstein-Barr virus. A later analysis found that TCR association rates varied across HLA loci, with DRB1 alleles showing the most associated TCRs and HLA-C alleles the fewest. Because some donors lacked HLA typing at each locus, the association tests relied only on the typed subset. In an earlier analysis of 587 of the donors, most TCR beta V segments were observed in productive rearrangements about 87% or about 30% of the time, broadly matching IMGT annotations. A later analysis found that most CMV-associated TCR beta chains appeared HLA-restricted, with HLA associations seemingly driven largely by CMV exposure. Across donors, most TCR sequences were observed very rarely, whereas some public TCRs were present in many individuals. In both the original and validation cohorts, the classifier was reported to diagnose cytomegalovirus status with high specificity and sensitivity. In a later analysis, HLA-associated TCR beta chains showed more clonal expansion and lower generation probabilities than non-associated chains that were equally common. The sequencing pipeline was judged likely to have produced a cluster of highly shared sequence variants as a technical artifact. The cohort was sequenced for TCR beta chains only, and without alpha or paired-chain data the features that could be detected were limited. Linkage disequilibrium might explain the correlated functional status among segregating V segments, but an unknown experimental factor could not be excluded. In vitro tests confirmed that a few of the cytomegalovirus-associated TCR beta chains recognize cytomegalovirus antigens.

The cohort consisted of 666 healthy bone marrow donors. At the time of sampling, every cohort member was nominally healthy, though immune exposures that went unrecorded were likely present. The donor tested CMV seropositive, placing the donor among the 289 seropositive members of the cohort. Each donor provided a peripheral blood sample, and peripheral blood mononuclear cells were used for TCR beta sequencing. The Qiagen DNeasy Blood Extraction Kit was used to extract genomic DNA from the blood cell samples. The specimen sequenced was PBMCs. The sequence joins TRBV27 to TRBJ2-1, with 9 middle bases fitting TRBD1. This TCR came from a man between 18 and 29 years old in good health and CMV-seropositive. For the CDR3, the sequence is CASSLTGGPYNEQFF. The sequence in DNA is TGTGCCAGCAGCCTGACAGGGGGACCTTACAATGAGCAGTTCTTC.